This entry features one T cell receptor (beta chain) sequence. In the original analysis: Filtering differed for immunoSEQ, which gave only junction sequences without quality scores. Produced via immunoSEQ multiplex PCR; TCRdb's table is partial and in-frame only. That table gives V, J and clone size, and the DNA gave D and trimming. The sample lists 600,000 to 800,000 clones, roughly 72% occurring once. The sample originates from a study of shared clonotypes between healthy human individuals. Study at large: Donors had three CD4 naive, three CD4 memory, two CD8 naive and one CD8 memory plate apiece.

The CDR3 contains 14 residues. Trimming cost V 5 bases and J 8 bases; bases outside gene matches: 6. Germline CDR1 is LNHDA and CDR2 is SQIVND (reference sequence). The V call is TRBV19, the J call TRBJ1-2, with TRBD1 matching over 12 bases. Sequences were obtained from memory CD4+ T cells sorted from blood. Subset specified: CD45RA-negative fraction. The sequence was collected from a woman aged 25-40 years in good health. In DNA form, the CDR3 reads TGTGCCAGTAGTCCCCCCGGGACAGGGGGCGGCTACACCTTC. Its protein product is CASSPPGTGGGYTF.